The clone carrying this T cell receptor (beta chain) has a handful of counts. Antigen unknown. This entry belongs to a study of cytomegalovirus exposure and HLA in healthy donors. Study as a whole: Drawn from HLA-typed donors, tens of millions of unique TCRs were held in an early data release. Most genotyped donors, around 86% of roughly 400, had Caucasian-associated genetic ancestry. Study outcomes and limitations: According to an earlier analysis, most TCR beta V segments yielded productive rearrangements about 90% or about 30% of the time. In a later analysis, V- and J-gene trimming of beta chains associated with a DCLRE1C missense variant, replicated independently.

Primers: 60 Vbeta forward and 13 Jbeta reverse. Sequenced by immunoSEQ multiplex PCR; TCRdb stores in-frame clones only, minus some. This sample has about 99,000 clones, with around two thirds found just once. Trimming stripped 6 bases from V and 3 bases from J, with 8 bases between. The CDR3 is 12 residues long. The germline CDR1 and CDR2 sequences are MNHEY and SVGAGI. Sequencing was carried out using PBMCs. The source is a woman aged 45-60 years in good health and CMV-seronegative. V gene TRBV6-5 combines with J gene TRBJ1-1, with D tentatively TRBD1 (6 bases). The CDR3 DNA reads TGTGCCAGCAGCAGGGGCGACACTGAAGCTTTCTTT. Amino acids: CASSRGDTEAFF.